The rows below give T cell receptor beta chains drawn from one sample of a study of blood T cell repertoires in COVID-19. The method was immunoSEQ multiplex PCR; TCRdb's version includes in-frame clones alone and lacks a portion of them. The sample consists of about 430,000 clones, 80% to 90% of them appearing once. The sample was PBMCs or T cells enriched from blood (not recorded which). These receptor sequences come from a young man who had recovered from COVID-19. CDR3s include the opening cysteine and the closing phenylalanine or tryptophan.

CDR3 length	V gene	J gene	CDR3 protein
15	TRBV5-4	TRBJ2-5	CASSSRDRIEETQYF
14	TRBV3-1/TRBV3-2	TRBJ1-4	CASSESGTAEKLFF
12	TRBV2	TRBJ1-2	CASTQGAGGYTF
15	TRBV15	TRBJ2-5	CATSQARGYQETQYF
17	TRBV9	TRBJ2-7	CASSVGELAGGSYEQYF
13	TRBV6-1	TRBJ2-5	CASSEDVARTQYF
11	TRBV7-6	TRBJ2-7	CASSDTYEQYF
16	TRBV6-2/TRBV6-3	TRBJ2-1	CASSFGTSGSRGEQFF
15	TRBV4-1	TRBJ1-4	CASSLSSTEQEKLFF
13	TRBV6-2/TRBV6-3	TRBJ1-2	CASSRQDRQGYTF
15	TRBV27	TRBJ2-1	CASSLRDRVANEQFF
13	TRBV19	TRBJ1-2	CASSNGDNYGYTF